This T cell receptor (beta chain) was recovered during a study of blood T cells in healthy people across ages. The use of a sample-barcoded 5' primer and a J-beta primer mix characterized a second PCR of roughly 7 to 11 cycles. Every molecule of cDNA carried a tag from a template-switch adaptor with 12 random nucleotides. The yield of each sample was at least 2.5 million CDR3-containing paired-end reads. Each CDR3 protein is one row after TCRdb ran MiXCR on the 5' RACE reads. This table has over 1.5 million distinct CDR3 sequences, 49% appearing once. Regarding the study as a whole: Both naive CD4+ cell counts and diversity were greater in long-lived donors than in aged donors.

Each sample provided at least 5 micrograms of extracted total RNA. Comment on this clonotype: Its specificity is not known.

Trimming pared 4 bases from V and 6 bases from J, leaving 13 bases between. Germline loops: CDR1 SGHRS, CDR2 YFSETQ. The CDR3 runs to 13 residues. Sequenced material: blood. This sequence was found in a woman aged 40 to 50 in good health. V is TRBV5-1 and J is TRBJ1-2; D uncertain. The CDR3 sequence is CASSLSRRDGYTF. The CDR3 DNA follows: TGCGCCAGCAGCCTGTCCCGTCGGGATGGCTACACCTTC.